Listed below are T cell receptor beta chains from one sample, sequenced in a study of blood T cells in healthy people across ages. Using its own MiXCR run on the 5' RACE reads, TCRdb lists one record per CDR3 protein. The sample has hundreds of thousands of distinct CDR3 sequences, 40% to 50% seen once. The sample was blood. The source of these receptors is an elderly man in good health. Each CDR3 is given with its conserved first and last residue. The D gene is left open where the match is weak. Clone size is shown for a subset of rows, as once, few, many or a class of expanded clone.

>NA|NA|TRBJ2-5|TRBV7-2
CASSLRPQGGQYF
TGTGCCAGCAGCTTGAGGCCACAGGGCGGGCAGTACTTC
>TRBD2|NA|TRBJ2-1|TRBV4-1
CASSQGPGTSGGGNEQFF
TGCGCCAGCAGCCAAGGTCCCGGGACTAGCGGGGGGGGCAATGAGCAGTTCTTC
>TRBD1|NA|TRBJ2-5|TRBV20-1
CSADGDREETQYF
TGCAGTGCTGATGGAGACAGGGAAGAGACCCAGTACTTC
>NA|few|TRBJ2-5|TRBV7-2
CASSPLNRGRETQYF
TGTGCCAGCAGCCCCCTTAATAGAGGGAGAGAGACCCAGTACTTC
>TRBD2|NA|TRBJ2-7|TRBV4-2
CASSQDEGTSGSEQYF
TGTGCCAGCAGCCAAGATGAGGGGACTAGCGGGAGCGAGCAGTACTTC
>NA|many|TRBJ2-7|TRBV6-5
CASSPPGYEQYF
TGTGCCAGCAGTCCTCCCGGCTACGAGCAGTACTTC
>TRBD2|NA|TRBJ2-3|TRBV7-2
CASSSGLAGGADTQYF
TGTGCCAGCAGCTCGGGACTAGCGGGAGGAGCAGATACGCAGTATTTT
>TRBD1|many|TRBJ1-2|TRBV29-1
CSPWGTGANYGYTF
TGCAGCCCATGGGGGACAGGAGCTAACTATGGCTACACCTTC
>NA|few|TRBJ1-1|TRBV6-5
CASSIRRNTEAFF
TGTGCCAGCAGTATCAGGAGGAACACTGAAGCTTTCTTT
>NA|few|TRBJ2-1|TRBV20-1
CSGRYNEQFF
TGTAGCGGACGATACAATGAGCAGTTCTTC
>TRBD2|few|TRBJ2-1|TRBV15
CATSSKGFGTSGYNEQFF
TGTGCCACCAGCAGCAAGGGCTTCGGGACTAGCGGCTACAATGAGCAGTTCTTC
>TRBD1|NA|TRBJ2-3|TRBV4-1
CASSASKTGAVSTDTQYF
TGCGCCAGCAGCGCCTCAAAGACAGGGGCCGTAAGCACAGATACGCAGTATTTT
>NA|NA|TRBJ2-7|TRBV2
CASRPLDYEQYF
TGTGCCAGCAGACCCCTCGACTACGAGCAGTACTTC
>NA|NA|TRBJ2-7|TRBV7-2
CASSLVSGRSSYEQYF
TGTGCCAGCAGCTTAGTATCTGGACGGAGCTCCTACGAGCAGTACTTC
>TRBD1|NA|TRBJ2-5|TRBV5-5
CASSLSHGQATETQYF
TGTGCCAGCAGCTTGTCCCACGGACAGGCGACAGAGACCCAGTACTTC
>NA|NA|TRBJ2-3|TRBV7-9
CASSARRERGTDTQYF
TGTGCCAGCAGTGCCCGAAGGGAGAGAGGCACAGATACGCAGTATTTT
>NA|NA|TRBJ1-1|TRBV2
CASSGPTNTEAFF
TGTGCCAGCAGTGGACCGACGAACACTGAAGCTTTCTTT
>TRBD2|few|TRBJ2-5|TRBV20-1
CSATPPASGRLGQETQYF
TGCAGTGCGACCCCACCGGCTAGCGGGAGGCTTGGCCAAGAGACCCAGTACTTC
>TRBD2|NA|TRBJ2-3|TRBV3-1
CASSPPWTSGTSTDTQYF
TGTGCCAGCAGCCCGCCCTGGACTAGCGGTACTAGCACAGATACGCAGTATTTT
>TRBD1|few|TRBJ2-7|TRBV29-1
CSVGKQGPYEQYF
TGCAGCGTTGGAAAACAGGGGCCCTACGAGCAGTACTTC
>TRBD1|NA|TRBJ1-5|TRBV20-1
CSAKKTGGVPSNQPQHF
TGCAGTGCTAAGAAGACAGGGGGCGTCCCTAGCAATCAGCCCCAGCATTTT
>TRBD2|few|TRBJ2-5|TRBV5-6
CASSLLTSGGFQETQYF
TGTGCCAGCAGCTTGTTAACTTCGGGGGGTTTCCAAGAGACCCAGTACTTC
>NA|few|TRBJ2-6|TRBV29-1
CSARHSGANVLTF
TGCAGCGCCCGACACTCTGGGGCCAACGTCCTGACTTTC
>NA|NA|TRBJ2-2|TRBV12-3/TRBV12-4
CASSAGTSGLNTGELFF
TGTGCCAGCAGTGCCGGGACCTCAGGACTGAACACCGGGGAGCTGTTTTTT
>NA|NA|TRBJ2-3|TRBV6-1
CASSERVWADTQYF
TGTGCCAGCAGTGAAAGGGTTTGGGCCGATACGCAGTATTTT